This TCR beta chain was identified during a study of T-cell memory formation after mild COVID-19. Study-wide background: In these data, TCR clusters were largely donor specific.

After removal of 5 bases from V and 2 bases from J, the junction contained 6 bases not matched to a gene. The CDR3 loop spans 15 amino acids. The germline V gene encodes CDR1 SGHAT and CDR2 FQNNGV. Study results and limitations: Memory cells collected pre-infection included some clones that later responded, suggesting cross-reactive memory joined. Chiefly within CM and EM were the contracting CD4+ clones; CD8+ ones were within EMRA.

Constant-segment-primed 5'RACE gave TCR alpha and TCR beta cDNA libraries with sample barcodes and UMIs. TCRdb passed the 5' RACE reads through MiXCR, listing each CDR3 protein once. Among about 350,000 distinct CDR3 sequences, approximately 15% were seen once, and the ten largest hold 22%. This clonotype has more than one count but fewer than ten. Its antigen is undetermined. The V gene is TRBV11-2, the J gene TRBJ2-4, with 7 positions matching TRBD1. The TCR comes from a man younger than 35 who had mild COVID-19 (a few samples of this study predate the infection). Cell type and time point are not known. Sample: PBMCs or a T cell subset sorted from them (not recorded which). The CDR3 DNA sequence: TGTGCCAGCAGCCTACAGAGGGGGCCCAAAAACATTCAGTACTTC. This encodes CASSLQRGPKNIQYF.